This entry concerns a single T cell receptor (beta chain). Its antigen is currently unknown. The entry originates in a study of shared clonotypes between healthy human individuals. The CDR3 loop spans 13 amino acids. CDR1 is SGHAT, CDR2 FQNNGV, per germline. The germline V and J ends were trimmed by 5 bases and 9 bases, with 14 bases remaining between them. Study-wide points: Larger estimated richness was generally recorded for naive subsets relative to memory subsets.

TCRdb keeps only in-frame clones here, not all; method: immunoSEQ multiplex PCR. The sample yields just over 2,000,000 clones, 85% to 95% seen once. The chain carries TRBV11-2 and TRBJ1-5; no reliable D call. Sample: naive CD4+ T cells sorted from blood. Subset meaning: CD45RA+ positively selected. The receptor was isolated from a man aged 18 to 35 in good health. CDR3 nucleotide sequence: TGTGCCAGCAGCCAAGGTAGCATTGGGCCCCAGCATTTT. Encoded protein: CASSQGSIGPQHF.